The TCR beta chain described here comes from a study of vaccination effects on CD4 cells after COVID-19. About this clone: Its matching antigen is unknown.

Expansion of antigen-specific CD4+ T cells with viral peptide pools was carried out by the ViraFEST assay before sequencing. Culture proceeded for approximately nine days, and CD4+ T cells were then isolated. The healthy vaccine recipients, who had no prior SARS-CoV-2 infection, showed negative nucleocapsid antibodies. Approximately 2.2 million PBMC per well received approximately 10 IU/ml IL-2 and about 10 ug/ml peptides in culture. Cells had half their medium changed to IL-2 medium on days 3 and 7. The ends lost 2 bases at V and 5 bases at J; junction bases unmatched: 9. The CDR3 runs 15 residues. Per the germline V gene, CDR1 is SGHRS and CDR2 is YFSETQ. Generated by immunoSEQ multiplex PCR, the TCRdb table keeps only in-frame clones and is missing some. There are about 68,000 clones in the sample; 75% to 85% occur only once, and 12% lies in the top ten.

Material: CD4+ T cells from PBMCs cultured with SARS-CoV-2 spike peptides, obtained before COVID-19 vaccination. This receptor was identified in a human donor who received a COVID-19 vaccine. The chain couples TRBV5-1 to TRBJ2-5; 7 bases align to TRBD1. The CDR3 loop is CASSLTDRPWETQYF. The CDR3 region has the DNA TGCGCCAGCAGCTTAACGGACAGGCCGTGGGAGACCCAGTACTTC.